This T cell receptor beta chain was found in a study of T cell responses to AZD1222 COVID-19 vaccine. Study-level background: The analysis combined second doses at about 4 or about 12 weeks. General study findings and limits: Elevations in Spike-specific TCR breadth and depth followed administration of two AZD1222 doses. Unmutated variant regions are reportedly targeted by nearly half of spike-specific TCRs.

This table comes from immunoSEQ multiplex PCR, and its TCRdb copy is limited to in-frame clones, with some not included. The table shows around 180,000 clones, with roughly nine tenths occurring only once. This clone has only one observation. Its matching antigen is unknown. J was trimmed by 2 bases and V by 5 bases; bases with no gene match: 2. From germline, CDR1 is SGHVS and CDR2 FQNEAQ. The CDR3 sequence is 15 residues long. Sequenced here: peripheral blood, sampled on day 0 of AZD1222 vaccination. The chain links TRBV7-8 to TRBJ2-3; TRBD1 matches 12 bases. The sequence was collected from an adult in good health. Here the CDR3 DNA reads TGTGCCAGCAGCGTGGGACAGGGGGCCACAGATACGCAGTATTTT. It encodes CASSVGQGATDTQYF.